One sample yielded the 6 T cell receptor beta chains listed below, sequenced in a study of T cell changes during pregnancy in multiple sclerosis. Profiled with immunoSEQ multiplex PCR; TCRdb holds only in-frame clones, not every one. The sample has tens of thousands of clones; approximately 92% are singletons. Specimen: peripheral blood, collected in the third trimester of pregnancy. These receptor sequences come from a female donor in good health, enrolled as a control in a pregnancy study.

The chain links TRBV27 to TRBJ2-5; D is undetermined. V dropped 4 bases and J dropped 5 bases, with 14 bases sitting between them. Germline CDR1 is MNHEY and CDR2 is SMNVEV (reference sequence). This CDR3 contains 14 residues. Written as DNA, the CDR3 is TGTGCCAGCAGTTCCCCCCGAATCGCGGAGACCCAGTACTTC. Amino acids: CASSSPRIAETQYF.

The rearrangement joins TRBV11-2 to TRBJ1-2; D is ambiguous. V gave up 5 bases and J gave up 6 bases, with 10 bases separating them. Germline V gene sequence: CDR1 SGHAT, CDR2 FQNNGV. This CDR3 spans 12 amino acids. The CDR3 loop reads CASSRLRDGYTF. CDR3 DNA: TGTGCCAGCAGCCGGCTCCGGGATGGCTACACCTTC.

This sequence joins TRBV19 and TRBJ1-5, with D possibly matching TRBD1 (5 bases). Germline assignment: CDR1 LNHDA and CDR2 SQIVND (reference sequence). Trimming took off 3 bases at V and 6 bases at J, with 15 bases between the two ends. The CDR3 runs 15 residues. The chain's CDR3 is CASSIWQGLGQPQHF. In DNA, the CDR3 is TGTGCCAGTAGTATCTGGCAGGGTCTGGGTCAGCCCCAGCATTTT.

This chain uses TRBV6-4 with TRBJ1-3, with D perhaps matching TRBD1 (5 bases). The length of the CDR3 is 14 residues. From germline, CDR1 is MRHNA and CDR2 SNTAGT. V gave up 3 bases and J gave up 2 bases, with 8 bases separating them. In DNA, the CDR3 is TGTGCCAGCAGTGAGACAGCTACTGGAAACACCATATATTTT. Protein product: CASSETATGNTIYF.

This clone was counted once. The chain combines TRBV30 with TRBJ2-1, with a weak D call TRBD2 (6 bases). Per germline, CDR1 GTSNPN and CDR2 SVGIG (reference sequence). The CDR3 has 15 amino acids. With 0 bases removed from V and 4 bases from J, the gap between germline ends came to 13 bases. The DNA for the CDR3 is TGTGCCTGGAGTGTAGAAGCGGGCGGTTACAATGAGCAGTTCTTC. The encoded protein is CAWSVEAGGYNEQFF.

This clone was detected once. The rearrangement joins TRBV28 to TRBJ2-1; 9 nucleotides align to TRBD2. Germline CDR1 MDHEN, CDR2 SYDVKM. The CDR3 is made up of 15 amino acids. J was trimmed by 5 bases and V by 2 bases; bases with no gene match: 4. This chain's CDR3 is CASSLAGGPHNEQFF. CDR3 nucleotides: TGTGCCAGCAGTTTAGCGGGAGGGCCTCACAATGAGCAGTTCTTC.